Below, 5 T cell receptor beta chains from the same sample are listed, as sequenced in a study of T cell repertoires in cytomegalovirus infection (dated by TCRdb to the late 2010s). This sample was sequenced with an Illumina HiSeq 1500. TCRdb trimmed the raw reads at Q25, called clones with MiXCR and kept productive beta chains. All rows with the same CDR3 protein become a single entry with the most common DNA and genes. The sample table shows 400,000 to 550,000 distinct CDR3 sequences, and approximately 10% are seen once. Approximately 10% of the sample is in the top ten clones. The sample comprised PBMCs. The receptors originated from a human donor in good health (CMV status not recorded). Some clones in this sample may be carry-over from other donors' samples.

Comment on this clonotype: A much larger clone sits a single nucleotide away, making a read error possible. V usage is TRBV27 and J usage is TRBJ2-5; D unclear. The CDR3 totals 18 residues. Germline V CDR1 and CDR2: MNHEY, SMNVEV (reference sequence). CDR3 region: CASNHFPPKGNFQEIQYF. DNA for the CDR3: TGTGCCAGCAACCATTTCCCACCGAAAGGAAATTTTCAAGAGATCCAGTACTTC.

With regard to this clonotype: A clone one base away is much larger, so this may be a read error. The V gene is TRBV12-3 or TRBV12-4, the J gene TRBJ1-2; 7 positions match TRBD1. The CDR3 has 15 amino acids. The CDR3: CGSSSGTGQIYGYTF. The CDR3 bases are TGTGGCAGCAGCTCAGGAACGGGACAGATCTATGGCTACACCTTC.

This clonotype was seen at least ten times. The chain is built from TRBV20-1 and TRBJ2-1; 9 positions agree with TRBD2. The CDR3 has 17 amino acids. J gave up 1 base and V 3 bases, and 10 bases lay outside the gene matches. Germline V lookup: CDR1 DFQATT, CDR2 SNEGSKA (reference sequence). CDR3 bases: TGCAGTGCTAGTGGGACTAGCTTCCGGCAGTCCTACAATGAGCAGTTCTTC. The encoded protein is CSASGTSFRQSYNEQFF.

This clonotype was recorded many times. The genes are TRBV5-4 and TRBJ1-1; D is ambiguous. The germline V and J ends were trimmed by 0 bases and 1 base, with 16 bases remaining between them. From germline, CDR1 is SGHNT and CDR2 YYREEE (reference sequence). The CDR3 loop spans 17 amino acids. CDR3 nucleotides: TGTGCCAGCAGCTTGGATATGGGGTTAGTATCGAACACTGAAGCTTTCTTT. Translated, it gives CASSLDMGLVSNTEAFF.

This clonotype appeared a few times. This chain uses TRBV20-1 with TRBJ1-2, with 9 bases identical to TRBD1. The germline gives CDR1 DFQATT, CDR2 SNEGSKA (reference sequence). The CDR3 is made up of 13 amino acids. J lost 2 bases, V lost 6 bases, and 4 bases had no gene match. Here the CDR3 DNA reads TGCAGTGCCCGGACAGGGGAAAACTATGGCTACACCTTC. Its translation: CSARTGENYGYTF.